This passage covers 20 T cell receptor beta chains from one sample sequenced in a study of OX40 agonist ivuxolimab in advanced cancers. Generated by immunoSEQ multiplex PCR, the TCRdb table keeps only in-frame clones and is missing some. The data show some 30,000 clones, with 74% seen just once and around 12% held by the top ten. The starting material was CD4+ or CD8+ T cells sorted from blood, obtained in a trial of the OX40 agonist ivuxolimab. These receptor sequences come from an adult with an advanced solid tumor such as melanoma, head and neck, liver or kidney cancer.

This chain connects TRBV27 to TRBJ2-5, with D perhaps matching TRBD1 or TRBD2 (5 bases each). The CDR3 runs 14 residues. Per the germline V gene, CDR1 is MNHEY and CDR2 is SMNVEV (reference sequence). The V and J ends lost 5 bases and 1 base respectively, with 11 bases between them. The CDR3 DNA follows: TGTGCCAGCAGTCCTCAGGGACCCCAAGAGACCCAGTACTTC. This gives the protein CASSPQGPQETQYF.

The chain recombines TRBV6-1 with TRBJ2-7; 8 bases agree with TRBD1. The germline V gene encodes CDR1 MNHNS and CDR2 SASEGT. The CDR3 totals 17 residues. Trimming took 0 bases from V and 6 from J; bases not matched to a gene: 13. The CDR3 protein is CASSEAVAGGVRGEQYV. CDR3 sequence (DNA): TGTGCCAGCAGTGAAGCGGTGGCAGGGGGCGTTAGGGGCGAGCAGTACGTC.

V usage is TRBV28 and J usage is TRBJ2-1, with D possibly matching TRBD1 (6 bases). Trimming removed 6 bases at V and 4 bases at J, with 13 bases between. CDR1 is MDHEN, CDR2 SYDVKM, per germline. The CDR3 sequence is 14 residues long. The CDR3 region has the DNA TGTGCCAGCAGGATTCAGGGGCGATACAATGAGCAGTTCTTC. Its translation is CASRIQGRYNEQFF.

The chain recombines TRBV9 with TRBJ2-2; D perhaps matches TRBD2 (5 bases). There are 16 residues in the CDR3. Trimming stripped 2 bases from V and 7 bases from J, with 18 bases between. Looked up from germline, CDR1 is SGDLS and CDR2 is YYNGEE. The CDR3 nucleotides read TGTGCCAGCAGCGTGGGTGACCAGGCGCGGGTCGGGGAGCTGTTTTTT. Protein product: CASSVGDQARVGELFF.

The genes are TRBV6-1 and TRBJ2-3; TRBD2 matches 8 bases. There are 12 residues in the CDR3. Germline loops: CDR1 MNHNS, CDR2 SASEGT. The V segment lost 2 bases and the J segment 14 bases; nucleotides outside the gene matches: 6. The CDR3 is CASSETGTSRYF. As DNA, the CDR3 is TGTGCCAGCAGTGAAACCGGGACTAGTAGGTATTTT.

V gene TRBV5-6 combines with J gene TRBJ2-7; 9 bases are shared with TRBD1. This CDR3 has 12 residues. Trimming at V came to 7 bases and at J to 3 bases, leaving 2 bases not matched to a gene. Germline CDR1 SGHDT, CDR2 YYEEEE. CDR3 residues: CASGTGHYEQYV. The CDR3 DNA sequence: TGTGCCAGCGGGACAGGGCACTACGAGCAGTACGTC.

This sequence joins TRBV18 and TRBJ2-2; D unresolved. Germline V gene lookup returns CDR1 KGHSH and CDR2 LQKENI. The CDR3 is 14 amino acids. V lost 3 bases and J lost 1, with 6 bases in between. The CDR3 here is CASSPGGNTGELFF. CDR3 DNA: TGTGCCAGCTCACCGGGCGGGAACACCGGGGAGCTGTTTTTT.

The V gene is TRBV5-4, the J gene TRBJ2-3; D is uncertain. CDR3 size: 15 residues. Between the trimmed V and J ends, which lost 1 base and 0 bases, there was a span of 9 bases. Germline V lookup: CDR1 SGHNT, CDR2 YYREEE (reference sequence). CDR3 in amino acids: CASSLRQTSTDTQYF. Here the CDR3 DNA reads TGTGCCAGCAGCTTGCGGCAGACTAGCACAGATACGCAGTATTTT.

The CDR3 is CASSAGRTVTDTQYF. CDR3 sequence (DNA): TGCGCCAGCAGCGCGGGACGGACCGTCACAGATACGCAGTATTTT. This chain connects TRBV5-1 to TRBJ2-3; D is possibly TRBD2 (6 bases). Germline V CDR1 and CDR2: SGHRS, YFSETQ. This CDR3 spans 15 amino acids. V lost 4 bases and J lost 2, with 14 bases in between. The variable domain in full, with the rest retrieved from reference TRBV5-1 and TRBJ2-3, is KAGVTQTPRYLIKTRGQQVTLSCSPISGHRSVSWYQQTPGQGLQFLFEYFSETQRNKGNFPGRFSGRQFSNSRSEMNVSTLELGDSALYLCASSAGRTVTDTQYFGPGTRLTVL.

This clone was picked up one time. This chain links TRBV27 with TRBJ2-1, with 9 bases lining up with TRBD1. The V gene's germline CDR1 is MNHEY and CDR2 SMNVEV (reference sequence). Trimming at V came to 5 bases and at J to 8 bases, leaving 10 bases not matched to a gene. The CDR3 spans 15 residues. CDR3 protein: CASSTPGQGRYEQFF. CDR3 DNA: TGTGCCAGCAGTACTCCGGGACAGGGTCGGTATGAGCAGTTCTTC.

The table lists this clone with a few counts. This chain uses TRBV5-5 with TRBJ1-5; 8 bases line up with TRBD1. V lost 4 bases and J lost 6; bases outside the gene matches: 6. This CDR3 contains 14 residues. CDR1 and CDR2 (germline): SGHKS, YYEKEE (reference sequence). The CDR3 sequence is CASSLGQGSQPQHF. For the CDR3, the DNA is TGTGCCAGCAGCCTAGGACAGGGTAGTCAGCCCCAGCATTTT.

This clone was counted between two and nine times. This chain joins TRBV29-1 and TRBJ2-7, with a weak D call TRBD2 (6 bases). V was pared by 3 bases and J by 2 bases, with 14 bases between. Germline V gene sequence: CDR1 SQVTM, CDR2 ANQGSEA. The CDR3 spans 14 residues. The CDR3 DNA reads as TGCAGCGTTGACGCTGAGGGCGGGACCTACGAGCAGTACTTC. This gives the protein CSVDAEGGTYEQYF.

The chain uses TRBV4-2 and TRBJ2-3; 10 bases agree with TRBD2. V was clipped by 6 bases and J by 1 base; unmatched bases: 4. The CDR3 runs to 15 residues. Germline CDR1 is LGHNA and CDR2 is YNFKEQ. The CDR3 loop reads CASSKRGGGTDTQYF. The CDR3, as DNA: TGTGCCAGCAGTAAGCGGGGGGGCGGCACAGATACGCAGTATTTT.

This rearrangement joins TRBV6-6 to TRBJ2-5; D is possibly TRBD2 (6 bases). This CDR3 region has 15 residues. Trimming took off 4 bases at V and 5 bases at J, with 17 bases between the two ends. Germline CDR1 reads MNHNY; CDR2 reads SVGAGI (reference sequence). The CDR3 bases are TGTGCCAGCAGTTCCGGACTGAACCGGGAGGAGACCCAGTACTTC. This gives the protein CASSSGLNREETQYF.

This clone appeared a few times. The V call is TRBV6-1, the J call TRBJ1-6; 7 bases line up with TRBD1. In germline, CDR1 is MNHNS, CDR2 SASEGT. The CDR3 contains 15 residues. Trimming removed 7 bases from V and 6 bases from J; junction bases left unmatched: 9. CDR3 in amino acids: CASNLRDRANSPLHF. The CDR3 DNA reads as TGTGCCAGCAATCTCCGGGACAGAGCTAATTCACCCCTCCACTTT.

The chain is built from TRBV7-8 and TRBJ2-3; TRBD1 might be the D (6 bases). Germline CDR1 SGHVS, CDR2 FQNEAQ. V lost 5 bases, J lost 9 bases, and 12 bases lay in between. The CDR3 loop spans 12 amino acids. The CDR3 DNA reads TGTGCCAGCAGCCCCCACCAGGGGACGCAGTATTTT. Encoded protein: CASSPHQGTQYF. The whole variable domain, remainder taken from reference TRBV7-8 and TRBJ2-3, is GAGVSQSPRYKVAKRGQDVALRCDPISGHVSLFWYQQALGQGPEFLTYFQNEAQLDKSGLPSDRFFAERPEGSVSTLKIQRTQQEDSAVYLCASSPHQGTQYFGPGTRLTVL.

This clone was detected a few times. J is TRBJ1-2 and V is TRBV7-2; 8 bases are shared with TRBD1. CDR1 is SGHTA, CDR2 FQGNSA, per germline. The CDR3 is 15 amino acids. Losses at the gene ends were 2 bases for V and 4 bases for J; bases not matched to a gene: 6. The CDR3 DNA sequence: TGTGCCAGCAGCTTATCAGGGGGCCCCGGCTATGGCTACACCTTC. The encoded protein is CASSLSGGPGYGYTF.

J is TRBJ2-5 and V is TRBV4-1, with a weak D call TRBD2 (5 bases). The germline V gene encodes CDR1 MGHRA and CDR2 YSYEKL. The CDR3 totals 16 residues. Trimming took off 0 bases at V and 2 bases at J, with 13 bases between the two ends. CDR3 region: CASSQEEGTPQETQYF. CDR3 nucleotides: TGCGCCAGCAGCCAAGAAGAGGGTACCCCTCAAGAGACCCAGTACTTC.

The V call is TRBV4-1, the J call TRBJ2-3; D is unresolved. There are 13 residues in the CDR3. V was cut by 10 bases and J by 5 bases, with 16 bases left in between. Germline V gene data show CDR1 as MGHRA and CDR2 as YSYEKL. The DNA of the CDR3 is TGCGCCACCGAACGCCCAGGTGAAGATACGCAGTATTTT. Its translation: CATERPGEDTQYF.

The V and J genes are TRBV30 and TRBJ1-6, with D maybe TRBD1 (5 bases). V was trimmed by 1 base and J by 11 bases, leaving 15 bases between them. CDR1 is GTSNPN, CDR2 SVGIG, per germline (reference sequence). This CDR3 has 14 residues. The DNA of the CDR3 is TGTGCCTGGAGTGAACGGGGGAGTAAGACACCCCTCCACTTT. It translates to CAWSERGSKTPLHF.